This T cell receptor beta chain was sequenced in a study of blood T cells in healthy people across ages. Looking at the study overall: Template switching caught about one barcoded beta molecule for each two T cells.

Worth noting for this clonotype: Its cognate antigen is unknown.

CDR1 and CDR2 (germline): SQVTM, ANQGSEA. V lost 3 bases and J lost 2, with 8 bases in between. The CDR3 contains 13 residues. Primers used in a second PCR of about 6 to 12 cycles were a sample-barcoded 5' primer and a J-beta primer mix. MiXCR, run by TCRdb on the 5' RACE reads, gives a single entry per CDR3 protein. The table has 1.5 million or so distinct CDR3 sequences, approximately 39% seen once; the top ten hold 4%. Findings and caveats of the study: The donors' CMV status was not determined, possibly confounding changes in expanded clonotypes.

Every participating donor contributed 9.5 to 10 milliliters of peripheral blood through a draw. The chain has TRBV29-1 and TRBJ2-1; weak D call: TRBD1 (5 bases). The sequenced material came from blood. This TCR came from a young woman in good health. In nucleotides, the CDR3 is TGCAGCGTTGAGGGGCGTACCTACAATGAGCAGTTCTTC. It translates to CSVEGRTYNEQFF.